This T cell receptor beta chain was sequenced during a study of cytomegalovirus exposure and HLA in healthy donors. Study results and caveats: Cytomegalovirus-associated status was assigned to approximately 160 TCR beta chains. A later analysis reported that several of the most significant clusters appeared to be linked to common viral pathogens, among them Epstein-Barr virus.

This cohort consisted of healthy bone marrow donors. Nominal health characterized the donors when sampled, though unrecorded immune exposures were likely. The CDR3 has 15 residues. Germline V gene data show CDR1 as MNHEY and CDR2 as SMNVEV (reference sequence). Trimming shortened V by 0 bases and J by 4 bases, and 10 bases separated the two germline ends. Notes on this clone: The antigen is not known.

PCR primers comprised 60 Vbeta and 13 Jbeta primers. Produced via immunoSEQ multiplex PCR; TCRdb's table is partial and in-frame only. Of 140,000 to 150,000 clones listed, more than 75% are singletons. This TCR was recovered from a female donor in good health and CMV-seronegative. The specimen sequenced was PBMCs. The rearrangement joins TRBV27 to TRBJ2-1; a possible D gene is TRBD2 (6 bases). As DNA, the CDR3 is TGTGCCAGCAGTTTATCCGGGACTCGGTACAATGAGCAGTTCTTC. Residues: CASSLSGTRYNEQFF.